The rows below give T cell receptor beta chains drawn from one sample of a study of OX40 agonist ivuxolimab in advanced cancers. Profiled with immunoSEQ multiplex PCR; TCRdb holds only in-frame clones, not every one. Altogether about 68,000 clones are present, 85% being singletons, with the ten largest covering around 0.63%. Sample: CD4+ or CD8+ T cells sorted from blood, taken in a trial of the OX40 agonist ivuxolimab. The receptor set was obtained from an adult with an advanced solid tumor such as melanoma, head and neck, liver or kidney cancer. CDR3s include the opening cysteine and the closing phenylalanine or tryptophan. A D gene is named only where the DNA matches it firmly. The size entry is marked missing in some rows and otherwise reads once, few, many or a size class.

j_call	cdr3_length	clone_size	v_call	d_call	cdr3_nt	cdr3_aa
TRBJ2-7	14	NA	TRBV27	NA	TGTGCCAGCAGTTTTACCAGTAGCTCCTACGAGCAGTACTTC	CASSFTSSSYEQYF
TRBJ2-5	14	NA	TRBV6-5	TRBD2	TGTGCCAGCAGTTTAGCGGGGGAACAAGAGACCCAGTACTTC	CASSLAGEQETQYF
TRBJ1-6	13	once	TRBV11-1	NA	TGTGCCAGCAGCTCGACTTACCGTTCACCCCTCCACTTT	CASSSTYRSPLHF
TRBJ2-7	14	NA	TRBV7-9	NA	TGTGCCAGCAGGACCTCCGGGTCCTCCTACGAGCAGTACTTC	CASRTSGSSYEQYF
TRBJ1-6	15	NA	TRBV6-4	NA	TGTGCCAGCAGTGACAATCAGGGACTTAATTCACCCCTCCACTTT	CASSDNQGLNSPLHF
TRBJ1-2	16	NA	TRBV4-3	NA	TGCGCCAGCAGCCCACGGGAGGGGGACGCTAACTATGGCTACACCTTC	CASSPREGDANYGYTF
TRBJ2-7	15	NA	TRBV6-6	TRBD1	TGTGCCAGCACCGACGGACAGGGTATTACCTACGAGCAGTACTTC	CASTDGQGITYEQYF
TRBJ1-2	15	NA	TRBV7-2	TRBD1	TGTGCCAGCAGCTTGACTACAGGGGGCTACTATGGCTACACCTTC	CASSLTTGGYYGYTF
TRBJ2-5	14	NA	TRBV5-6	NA	TGTGCCAGCAGCTTGCAACAGGCTCGGGAGACCCAGTACTTC	CASSLQQARETQYF
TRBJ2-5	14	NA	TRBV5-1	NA	TGCGCCAGCACCCTCAGCAGCTCTCAAGAGACCCAGTACTTC	CASTLSSSQETQYF
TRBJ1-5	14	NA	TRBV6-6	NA	TGTGCCAGCAGTTACACGGGGCAAGATCAGCCCCAGCATTTT	CASSYTGQDQPQHF
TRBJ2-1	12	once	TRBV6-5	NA	TGTGCCAGCAGAGACAGTCTTTATCAGGAGTTCTTC	CASRDSLYQEFF
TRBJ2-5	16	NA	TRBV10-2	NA	TGCGCCACCAAACAAGCCCCGGGGGGCAGGGGGGAGACCCAGTACTTC	CATKQAPGGRGETQYF
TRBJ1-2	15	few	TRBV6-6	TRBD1	TGTGCCAGCAGGGAAGAGCCGGGACAGGTCTATGGCTACACCTTC	CASREEPGQVYGYTF
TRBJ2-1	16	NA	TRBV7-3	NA	TGTGCCAGCAGCTTAAACCAGGGCCGCTCCTACAATGAGCAGTTCTTC	CASSLNQGRSYNEQFF
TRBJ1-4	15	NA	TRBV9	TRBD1	TGTGCCAGCAGCGCGAGGGACAGGAGTAATGAAAAACTGTTTTTT	CASSARDRSNEKLFF
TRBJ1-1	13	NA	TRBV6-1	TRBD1	TGTGCCAGCAGTGAATGGACAGGGGGGGCAGCTTTCTTT	CASSEWTGGAAFF
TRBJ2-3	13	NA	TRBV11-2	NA	TGTGCCAGCGCAGCTCAAAGAACAGATACGCAGTATTTT	CASAAQRTDTQYF